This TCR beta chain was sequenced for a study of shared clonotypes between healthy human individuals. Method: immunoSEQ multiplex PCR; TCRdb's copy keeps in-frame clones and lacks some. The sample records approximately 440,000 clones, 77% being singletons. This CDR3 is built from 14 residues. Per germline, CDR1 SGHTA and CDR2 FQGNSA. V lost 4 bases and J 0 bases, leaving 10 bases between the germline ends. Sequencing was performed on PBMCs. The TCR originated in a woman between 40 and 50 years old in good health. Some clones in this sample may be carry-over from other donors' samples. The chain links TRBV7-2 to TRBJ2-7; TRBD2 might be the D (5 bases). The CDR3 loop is CASSSGISSYEQYF. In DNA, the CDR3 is TGTGCCAGCAGCTCGGGGATTAGCTCCTACGAGCAGTACTTC.